One T cell receptor beta chain is described in this entry. Its antigen is as yet unknown. The source of the sample is a study of CD4 T cells in relation to SARS-CoV-2 and coronaviruses. Before the COVID-19 pandemic, during about 2010-2018, CD4+ T cells were taken from unexposed donors. Isolation of CD4+ T cells took place after 10 days in culture. Generated by immunoSEQ multiplex PCR, the TCRdb table keeps only in-frame clones and is missing some. The table shows around 18,000 clones, with over 70% occurring only once. V dropped 0 bases and J dropped 6 bases, with 10 bases sitting between them. This CDR3 has 13 amino acids. Germline V gene data show CDR1 as GTSNPN and CDR2 as SVGIG (reference sequence).

This clonotype originated in a human donor in good health. The chain recombines TRBV30 with TRBJ2-3; D remains ambiguous. Sequencing used CD4+ T cells from PBMCs, cultured in vitro. CDR3 sequence (DNA): TGTGCCTGGAGTGTACTAACTGCGGATACGCAGTATTTT. It encodes CAWSVLTADTQYF.